Listed here are 15 T cell receptor beta chains from one sample, sequenced in a study of cytomegalovirus exposure and HLA in healthy donors. In the PCR, 60 Vbeta and 13 Jbeta primers were used. Libraries were prepared by immunoSEQ multiplex PCR; TCRdb keeps only in-frame clonotypes and omits some of them. The table records around 280,000 clones, around nine tenths of them present only once. Input material: PBMCs. These receptors came from a woman aged 18 to 35 in good health and CMV-seronegative.

The chain links TRBV6-1 to TRBJ1-2; tentative D call: TRBD1 (6 bases). The CDR3 is made up of 14 amino acids. CDR1 and CDR2 (germline): MNHNS, SASEGT. The V end lost 5 bases, the J end lost 2 bases, and 12 bases lay between the germline ends. The CDR3 region has the DNA TGTGCCAGCAGTCACCTAGACAGGAACTATGGCTACACCTTC. Translation: CASSHLDRNYGYTF.

Only one count was recorded for this clone. The chain uses TRBV5-1 and TRBJ1-1, with 7 bases lining up with TRBD1. The CDR3 is made up of 14 amino acids. Per germline, CDR1 SGHRS and CDR2 YFSETQ. The trim removed 3 bases at V and 4 bases at J, leaving 6 bases unmatched. CDR3 nucleotides: TGCGCCAGCAGCTCCAGGGGGGCAAGCACTGAAGCTTTCTTT. Translated, it gives CASSSRGASTEAFF.

This clone was observed a few times. The rearrangement links TRBV5-1 to TRBJ2-3; no firm D call. This CDR3 is built from 13 residues. CDR1 is SGHRS, CDR2 YFSETQ, per germline. V lost 6 bases, J lost 0 bases, and 8 bases lay in between. This CDR3 is CASKEPSTDTQYF. DNA of the CDR3: TGCGCCAGCAAGGAGCCTAGCACAGATACGCAGTATTTT.

V and J are TRBV11-2 and TRBJ2-7; TRBD1 might be the D (5 bases). The ends were cut back, 1 base at V and 1 base at J, with 8 bases in the middle. Germline V gene lookup returns CDR1 SGHAT and CDR2 FQNNGV. The CDR3 extends over 14 amino acids. CDR3 in DNA: TGTGCCAGCAGCTTAGCCCCAGGGTCCTACGAGCAGTACTTC. This sequence encodes CASSLAPGSYEQYF.

In its sample, this clone was seen once. Other DNA sequences within the sample encode an identical CDR3. This chain joins TRBV6-6 and TRBJ2-7, with D hard to call. The germline CDR1 and CDR2 sequences are MNHNY and SVGAGI (reference sequence). The CDR3 extends over 11 amino acids. V lost 5 bases to trimming and J lost 4 bases, with 6 bases between them. The CDR3: CASSPSYEQYF. CDR3 DNA: TGTGCCAGCAGTCCGTCTTACGAGCAGTACTTC.

This sequence joins TRBV2 and TRBJ2-7; a possible D gene is TRBD2 (7 bases). The CDR3 has 15 amino acids. CDR1 is SNHLY, CDR2 FYNNEI, per germline. V shed 5 bases and J shed 7 bases, with 21 bases lying between them. This chain's CDR3 is CASSPTTIGGAEQYF. DNA for the CDR3: TGTGCCAGCAGTCCAACCACTATAGGGGGGGCTGAGCAGTACTTC.

This chain joins TRBV2 and TRBJ1-4, with D possibly TRBD1 on 5 matching bases. V was cut by 8 bases and J by 1 base, with 11 bases left in between. CDR1 and CDR2 (germline): SNHLY, FYNNEI. This CDR3 is 14 amino acids long. CDR3 protein: CASLGVRTNEKLFF. The CDR3 bases are TGTGCCAGCTTAGGGGTCCGAACTAATGAAAAACTGTTTTTT.

V is TRBV7-9 and J is TRBJ1-2; no reliable D call. The CDR3 totals 15 residues. Germline-derived CDR1 and CDR2 are SEHNR and FQNEAQ (reference sequence). Trimming pared 1 base from V and 1 base from J, leaving 10 bases between. The CDR3 DNA sequence: TGTGCCAGCAGCTTAGGTACAGCCCTTAACTATGGCTACACCTTC. Protein sequence: CASSLGTALNYGYTF.

This chain joins TRBV10-3 and TRBJ1-5; the D is unclear. The V gene lost 9 bases and the J gene lost 4 bases, with 13 bases spanning the gap. Germline V gene lookup returns CDR1 ENHRY and CDR2 SYGVKD. The CDR3 is 13 amino acids. CDR3 residues: CAIKPTGNQPQHF. The CDR3 nucleotides read TGTGCCATTAAGCCGACCGGGAATCAGCCCCAGCATTTT.

This chain links TRBV14 with TRBJ2-3; perhaps TRBD2 as D (6 bases). V lost 1 base to trimming and J lost 1 base, with 9 bases between them. Germline lookup yields CDR1 SGHDN and CDR2 FVKESK. This CDR3 has 15 amino acids. CDR3 loop: CASSQGSGRTDTQYF. DNA of the CDR3: TGTGCCAGCAGCCAAGGTAGCGGACGCACAGATACGCAGTATTTT.

In its sample, this clone was seen once. The chain carries TRBV12-5 and TRBJ1-2; 9 bases are shared with TRBD1. Germline V gene data show CDR1 as LGHNT and CDR2 as FRNRAP. There are 15 residues in the CDR3. With 4 bases clipped from V and 3 bases from J, the junction kept 6 bases outside the gene matches. The CDR3 DNA follows: TGTGCTAGTGGTTCCCCCCGACAGGGGGACTATGGCTACACCTTC. Residues: CASGSPRQGDYGYTF.

This chain joins TRBV4-1 and TRBJ2-3; 8 bases agree with TRBD2. With V trimmed by 4 bases and J by 4 bases, 7 bases remained unmatched. The CDR3 consists of 15 residues. In germline, CDR1 is MGHRA, CDR2 YSYEKL. The CDR3 sequence is CASSLGSGGSDTQYF. As DNA, the CDR3 is TGCGCCAGCAGCCTCGGAAGCGGGGGATCAGATACGCAGTATTTT.

The chain is built from TRBV19 and TRBJ2-5; weak D call: TRBD2 (6 bases). This CDR3 contains 15 residues. Germline-derived CDR1 and CDR2 are LNHDA and SQIVND (reference sequence). V lost 4 bases and J 5 bases, leaving 17 bases between the germline ends. The DNA of the CDR3 is TGTGCCAGTAGTAATACCGGACTACCCCTCGAGACCCAGTACTTC. It encodes CASSNTGLPLETQYF.

V is TRBV2 and J is TRBJ2-7; no firm D call. The CDR3 is 14 amino acids. CDR1 is SNHLY and CDR2 is FYNNEI in the germline V gene. The V gene lost 2 bases and the J gene lost 3 bases, with 11 bases spanning the gap. The CDR3 coding sequence is TGTGCCAGCAGTGAATACGCAGGATACTACGAGCAGTACTTC. It specifies CASSEYAGYYEQYF.

This chain connects TRBV6-1 to TRBJ1-2; 9 nucleotides match TRBD1. V was pared by 8 bases and J by 5 bases, with 3 bases of the junction left unmatched. The CDR3 loop spans 12 amino acids. Germline CDR1 is MNHNS and CDR2 is SASEGT. In nucleotides, the CDR3 is TGTGCCAGCGGGACAGGGAAGTATGGCTACACCTTC. Its translation: CASGTGKYGYTF.